These 22 T cell receptor beta chains originate from one sample sequenced in a study of blood T cell repertoires in COVID-19. Only in-frame clones appear in the TCRdb table, and some are missing; sequencing was by immunoSEQ multiplex PCR. The sample has fewer than 80,000 clones, approximately 84% seen once. The sample consisted of peripheral blood. The receptors derive from a man aged 50-59 years with COVID-19, enrolled during active disease.

V is TRBV5-1 and J is TRBJ1-4; tentative D call: TRBD1 (5 bases). This CDR3 spans 14 amino acids. With 6 bases removed from V and 5 bases from J, the gap between germline ends came to 14 bases. Germline CDR1 reads SGHRS; CDR2 reads YFSETQ. CDR3 amino acids: CASTRNGGNEKLFF. DNA of the CDR3: TGCGCCAGCACCAGAAACGGGGGAAATGAAAAACTGTTTTTT.

V and J are TRBV19 and TRBJ2-7; D is uncertain. The V and J ends lost 3 bases and 6 bases respectively, with 12 bases between them. The CDR3 sequence is 13 residues long. In germline, CDR1 is LNHDA, CDR2 SQIVND (reference sequence). The CDR3 sequence: CASSITLESEQYF. The CDR3 coding sequence is TGTGCCAGTAGTATCACCCTGGAGTCCGAGCAGTACTTC.

The gene calls are TRBV11-2 and TRBJ1-1; 11 nucleotides line up with TRBD1. The germline V gene has CDR1 SGHAT and CDR2 FQNNGV. Trimming at V came to 4 bases and at J to 3 bases, leaving 10 bases not matched to a gene. The CDR3 has 17 amino acids. CDR3 nucleotides: TGTGCCAGCAGCTCACCCCGGACAGGGGGCTGGTACACTGAAGCTTTCTTT. It encodes CASSSPRTGGWYTEAFF.

This clone was seen more than once but under ten times. This sequence joins TRBV27 and TRBJ1-6, with D possibly TRBD1 on 5 matching bases. CDR1 is MNHEY and CDR2 is SMNVEV in the germline V gene (reference sequence). The CDR3 consists of 16 residues. The V end lost 4 bases, the J end lost 7 bases, and 17 bases lay between the germline ends. The CDR3 loop is CASSYIQGFLNSPLHF. The CDR3 region has the DNA TGTGCCAGCAGTTACATCCAGGGATTTTTGAATTCACCCCTCCACTTT.

The rearrangement links TRBV6-2 or TRBV6-3 to TRBJ1-6, with D maybe TRBD1 (5 bases). Trimming took off 2 bases at V and 10 bases at J, with 21 bases between the two ends. The germline V gene has CDR1 MNHEY and CDR2 SVGEGT. The CDR3 is 17 residues long. The CDR3, as DNA: TGTGCCAGCAGTTACCCCCGGTGGGGACCGGGAGAGTCACCCCTCCACTTT. This translates into CASSYPRWGPGESPLHF.

The gene calls are TRBV11-1 and TRBJ2-7; 9 bases are a match to TRBD1. The CDR3 contains 15 residues. Germline V gene sequence: CDR1 SGHAT, CDR2 FQDESV (reference sequence). The trim removed 3 bases at V and 2 bases at J, leaving 5 bases unmatched. The CDR3 nucleotides are TGTGCCAGCAGCTTGGGGGGACAGGGAACCTACGAGCAGTACTTC. Translated: CASSLGGQGTYEQYF.

The chain has TRBV29-1 and TRBJ2-7; TRBD2 aligns across 7 bases. The ends lost 6 bases at V and 3 bases at J; junction bases unmatched: 11. The V gene's germline CDR1 is SQVTM and CDR2 ANQGSEA. The length of the CDR3 is 14 residues. The CDR3 loop reads CSVPTGREYYEQYF. In nucleotides, the CDR3 is TGCAGCGTGCCGACGGGGCGGGAGTACTACGAGCAGTACTTC.

The gene calls are TRBV30 and TRBJ2-2; 8 bases are shared with TRBD2. The CDR3 sequence is 19 residues long. Trimming at V came to 0 bases and at J to 2 bases, leaving 14 bases not matched to a gene. Germline values: CDR1 GTSNPN, CDR2 SVGIG (reference sequence). The CDR3 protein is CAWSVRFIRRGVNTGELFF. CDR3 sequence (DNA): TGTGCCTGGAGTGTACGGTTCATTCGGCGGGGGGTAAACACCGGGGAGCTGTTTTTT.

The chain couples TRBV5-1 to TRBJ2-1; possibly TRBD2 for D (5 bases). Germline CDR1 reads SGHRS; CDR2 reads YFSETQ. CDR3 size: 15 residues. Trimming pared 2 bases from V and 0 bases from J, leaving 9 bases between. The CDR3 DNA reads as TGCGCCAGCAGCTTTTACACTAGCTCCTACAATGAGCAGTTCTTC. Protein sequence: CASSFYTSSYNEQFF.

CDR3 amino acids: CASSLAPDYSNQPQHF. The CDR3 DNA reads TGTGCCAGCAGCTTAGCCCCAGATTATAGCAATCAGCCCCAGCATTTT. The J gene is TRBJ1-5, the V gene TRBV7-2; D is unresolved. This CDR3 is 16 amino acids long. V lost 0 bases, J lost 0 bases, and 9 bases lay in between. Germline V gene sequence: CDR1 SGHTA, CDR2 FQGNSA. Using reference TRBV7-2 and TRBJ1-5 for the parts outside the CDR3, the full variable domain is GAGVSQSPSNKVTEKGKDVELRCDPISGHTALYWYRQSLGQGLEFLIYFQGNSAPDKSGLPSDRFSAERTGGSVSTLTIQRTQQEDSAVYLCASSLAPDYSNQPQHFGDGTRLSIL.

This chain joins TRBV6-6 and TRBJ2-7; 9 bases are a match to TRBD1. V shed 5 bases and J 5 bases; nucleotides not matched to a gene: 13. From germline, CDR1 is MNHNY and CDR2 SVGAGI (reference sequence). CDR3 length: 16 residues. The CDR3, as DNA: TGTGCCAGCAGTGGGGCCGGGACAGGGTTTCCGGACGAGCAGTACTTC. It translates to CASSGAGTGFPDEQYF.

The chain carries TRBV6-2 or TRBV6-3 and TRBJ1-6; 8 bases are a match to TRBD1. J was trimmed by 2 bases and V by 6 bases; bases with no gene match: 9. This CDR3 region has 17 residues. Germline V lookup: CDR1 MNHEY, CDR2 SVGEGT. The CDR3, as DNA: TGTGCCAGCAGCCTCGGGACAGGCAGGACCTATAATTCACCCCTCCACTTT. It translates to CASSLGTGRTYNSPLHF.

In nucleotides, the CDR3 is TGTGCCAGCAGCCCGCGGGGGAACACCGGGGAGCTGTTTTTT. Translation: CASSPRGNTGELFF. The V gene is TRBV5-4, the J gene TRBJ2-2, with D tentatively TRBD2 (6 bases). Germline V CDR1 and CDR2: SGHNT, YYREEE (reference sequence). The V and J ends lost 4 bases and 1 base respectively, with 8 bases between them. CDR3 length: 14 residues. Drawing the rest from reference TRBV5-4 and TRBJ2-2, the complete variable domain is ETGVTQSPTHLIKTRGQQVTLRCSSQSGHNTVSWYQQALGQGPQFIFQYYREEENGRGNFPPRFSGLQFPNYSSELNVNALELDDSALYLCASSPRGNTGELFFGEGSRLTVL.

V gene TRBV3-1 (or the pseudogene TRBV3-2) combines with J gene TRBJ1-2, with D maybe TRBD1 (6 bases). Trimming pared 4 bases from V and 3 bases from J, leaving 15 bases between. The germline V gene has CDR1 LGHDT and CDR2 YNNKEL (reference sequence). This CDR3 is 15 amino acids long. The DNA for the CDR3 is TGTGCCAGCAGCCGAGCACAGGGTTTAGACTATGGCTACACCTTC. It is translated as CASSRAQGLDYGYTF.

The chain couples TRBV10-1 to TRBJ2-1; D ambiguous. Germline CDR1 reads WNHNN; CDR2 reads SYGVQD (reference sequence). The CDR3 is 13 amino acids. The V and J ends lost 2 bases and 8 bases respectively, with 10 bases between them. CDR3: CASSEEATHEQFF. The CDR3 DNA reads as TGCGCCAGCAGTGAGGAGGCGACCCATGAGCAGTTCTTC.

This clone was picked up a small number of times. J is TRBJ1-6 and V is TRBV14; 7 nucleotides line up with TRBD1. Germline lookup yields CDR1 SGHDN and CDR2 FVKESK. CDR3 length: 16 residues. Unmatched junction bases numbered 6, after V lost 3 bases and J lost 4 bases. CDR3 DNA sequence: TGTGCCAGCAGCCAGTGGGGACAGAATTATAATTCACCCCTCCACTTT. Its translation: CASSQWGQNYNSPLHF.

The chain has TRBV7-3 and TRBJ1-2; tentative D call: TRBD1 (6 bases). From germline, CDR1 is SGHTA and CDR2 FQGTGA. The CDR3 length is 13 residues. Trimming took off 5 bases at V and 4 bases at J, with 11 bases between the two ends. The DNA of the CDR3 is TGTGCCAGCAGCCGGGACACTAGCTATGGCTACACCTTC. Translating it yields CASSRDTSYGYTF.

J is TRBJ2-2 and V is TRBV7-2, with D tentatively TRBD2 (6 bases). Trimming took 5 bases from V and 4 from J, leaving 23 bases between them. Germline values: CDR1 SGHTA, CDR2 FQGNSA. The CDR3 length is 18 residues. The CDR3 DNA follows: TGTGCCAGCAGCCCCAATTTGGCAGCGTTGGGGGGCACCGGGGAGCTGTTTTTT. As protein: CASSPNLAALGGTGELFF. The full variable domain, with the rest looked up from reference TRBV7-2 and TRBJ2-2, is GAGVSQSPSNKVTEKGKDVELRCDPISGHTALYWYRQSLGQGLEFLIYFQGNSAPDKSGLPSDRFSAERTGGSVSTLTIQRTQQEDSAVYLCASSPNLAALGGTGELFFGEGSRLTVL.

Ten or more counts support this clone. The chain has TRBV4-2 and TRBJ1-2; D is unresolved. CDR3 size: 13 residues. The V end was cut by 0 bases, the J end by 7 bases, with 9 bases between. Germline V gene sequence: CDR1 LGHNA, CDR2 YNFKEQ. The CDR3 DNA reads TGTGCCAGCAGCCAAGACAGTCTCTCTGGCTACACCTTC. Its protein product is CASSQDSLSGYTF.

The genes are TRBV6-5 and TRBJ1-2; 12 bases are shared with TRBD1. V lost 2 bases, J lost 7 bases, and 2 bases stayed unmatched. The germline V gene has CDR1 MNHEY and CDR2 SVGAGI. This CDR3 region has 14 residues. The CDR3 bases are TGTGCCAGCAGTTACGGGGACAGGGGGCTTGGCTACACCTTC. Encoded protein: CASSYGDRGLGYTF.

The rearrangement links TRBV13 to TRBJ2-7; D is unclear. V was trimmed by 0 bases and J by 2 bases, leaving 5 bases between them. Germline V lookup: CDR1 PRHDT, CDR2 FYEKMQ (reference sequence). The CDR3 spans 13 residues. CDR3 nucleotide sequence: TGTGCCAGCAGCTTAGGAGACACCTACGAGCAGTACTTC. It translates to CASSLGDTYEQYF.

The CDR3 nucleotides read TGTGCCAGCAGTGAAGCGCGGGGTGGGGCCAACGTCCTGACTTTC. Translation: CASSEARGGANVLTF. The rearrangement joins TRBV6-1 to TRBJ2-6, with D maybe TRBD2 (6 bases). The CDR3 totals 15 residues. The V gene lost 0 bases and the J gene lost 3 bases, with 6 bases spanning the gap. In germline, CDR1 is MNHNS, CDR2 SASEGT.